A selection of T cell receptor beta chains follows, all from one sample in a study of T cell responses to AZD1222 COVID-19 vaccine. The table came from immunoSEQ multiplex PCR; TCRdb's copy has only in-frame clones and leaves some out. The table shows fewer than 120,000 clones, with around 80% occurring only once. The material sequenced was peripheral blood, taken on day 0 of AZD1222 vaccination. All receptors derive from an adult in good health. Both conserved end residues are part of each CDR3. D genes are given only for firm matches. A row's size may be missing; if present it is once, few, many or a size class.

j_call | v_call | clone_size | d_call | cdr3_nt | cdr3_aa
TRBJ1-2 | TRBV28 | few | TRBD1 | TGTGCCAGCAGTTTAATGACAGGGAACTATGGCTACACCTTC | CASSLMTGNYGYTF
TRBJ2-3 | TRBV28 | - | TRBD2 | TGTGCCAGCAGTGATAGCGGGATCGGGAAGGCAGATACGCAGTATTTT | CASSDSGIGKADTQYF
TRBJ2-6 | TRBV11-3 | - | - | TGTGCCAGCAGCTTAGACAGTTACGGTGGGGCCAACGTCCTGACTTTC | CASSLDSYGGANVLTF
TRBJ1-5 | TRBV28 | - | TRBD1 | TGTGCCAGCAGTAGCTCCGGGAGAAAGGGGGCTCAGCCCCAGCATTTT | CASSSSGRKGAQPQHF
TRBJ2-4 | TRBV2 | few | - | TGTGCCAGCGAACAGGGAAAAAACATTCAGTACTTC | CASEQGKNIQYF
TRBJ2-7 | TRBV23-1 | - | - | TGCGCCAGCAGTCAATCGGGCGGGGCCTACGAGCAGTACTTC | CASSQSGGAYEQYF
TRBJ2-7 | TRBV18 | few | TRBD2 | TGTGCCAGCTCACCTAGTCTAGCGGGGGGGCCCTACGAGCAGTACTTC | CASSPSLAGGPYEQYF
TRBJ2-7 | TRBV12-5 | - | TRBD1 | TGTGCTAGTGGTGACTACAGGGGGCATAATACCTACGAGCAGTACTTC | CASGDYRGHNTYEQYF
TRBJ1-3 | TRBV6-5 | - | - | TGTGCCAGCTCCGTCAACTCTGGAAACACCATATATTTT | CASSVNSGNTIYF
TRBJ1-6 | TRBV28 | - | - | TGTGCCAGCGGTGTAGAGGGCTACTCACCCCTCCACTTT | CASGVEGYSPLHF
TRBJ1-2 | TRBV3-1/TRBV3-2 | - | - | TGTGCCAGCAGCGCGGGGGCCCCGTCTAACTATGGCTACACCTTC | CASSAGAPSNYGYTF
TRBJ1-3 | TRBV9 | - | - | TGTGCCAGCAGCGTAGCCACCTGGGGTGGAAACACCATATATTTT | CASSVATWGGNTIYF
TRBJ1-6 | TRBV9 | - | - | TGTGCCAGCAGCCCGGGGGGCTCCTATAATTCACCCCTCCACTTT | CASSPGGSYNSPLHF
TRBJ2-1 | TRBV6-5 | - | TRBD2 | TGTGCCAGCAGGGACTGGGGGGGGAATGAGCAGTTCTTC | CASRDWGGNEQFF
TRBJ2-3 | TRBV10-3 | - | TRBD2 | TGTGCCATCAGTGCAAAATCCGGGACTAGCGAAACAGATACGCAGTATTTT | CAISAKSGTSETDTQYF
TRBJ2-2 | TRBV19 | - | - | TGTGCCAGTAGTATTGCAGCGAACACCGGGGAGCTGTTTTTT | CASSIAANTGELFF
TRBJ2-7 | TRBV7-6 | - | - | TGTGCCAGCAGCTTAGAAGCCACAGGGCTGAGGTCCTACGAGCAGTACTTC | CASSLEATGLRSYEQYF
TRBJ1-6 | TRBV6-5 | - | - | TGTGCCAGCAGTTACTCGAAAGGGTCCAGTTCACCCCTCCACTTT | CASSYSKGSSSPLHF
TRBJ2-3 | TRBV27 | - | TRBD2 | TGTGCCAGCAGTTACGAGCGGGAGGGCCGTGGCACAGATACGCAGTATTTT | CASSYEREGRGTDTQYF
TRBJ1-3 | TRBV6-2/TRBV6-3 | - | - | TGTGCCAGCAGTTCTACAGGGAGCTCTGGAAACACCATATATTTT | CASSSTGSSGNTIYF
TRBJ1-5 | TRBV28 | few | TRBD1 | TGTGCCAGCAGAGCCGACAGGGGGCTAGGGCAGCCCCAGCATTTT | CASRADRGLGQPQHF
TRBJ1-2 | TRBV7-2 | once | - | TGTGCCAGCAGCTTGGGGGGGTTGGATGGCTACACCTTC | CASSLGGLDGYTF
TRBJ1-6 | TRBV2 | - | TRBD1 | TGTGCCAGCAGTGCCCGGGGACAGGGGGCGACCAATTCACCCCTCCACTTT | CASSARGQGATNSPLHF
TRBJ2-1 | TRBV7-8 | - | TRBD2 | TGTGCCAGCAGCTTCAGATCTCGGGCAGCGGGGGGGTTGGATGAGCAGTTCTTC | CASSFRSRAAGGLDEQFF
TRBJ2-3 | TRBV9 | - | - | TGTGCCAGCAGCGTAGTCGGTGGACTCACAGATACGCAGTATTTT | CASSVVGGLTDTQYF